This T cell receptor beta chain was retrieved from a study of blood T cell repertoires in COVID-19. Germline assignment: CDR1 LNHDA and CDR2 SQIVND (reference sequence). The CDR3 is made up of 16 amino acids. The V and J ends lost 4 bases and 2 bases, in that order; junction bases with no gene match: 7. Repertoires were generated with immunoSEQ multiplex PCR, while TCRdb's copy carries only in-frame clones and drops some. Of around 150,000 clones listed, about 83% are singletons. The sequencing sample was made of peripheral blood. The J gene is TRBJ2-7, the V gene TRBV19, with 11 bases fitting TRBD1. This sequence was found in a human donor in a cohort sampled during active COVID-19. CDR3 sequence (DNA): TGTGCCAGTAGTAGTACACCGGGACAGGGGGCCTACGAGCAGTACTTC. This encodes CASSSTPGQGAYEQYF.